Listed here are 23 T cell receptor beta chains from one sample, sequenced in a study of OX40 agonist ivuxolimab in advanced cancers. TCRdb's copy holds only in-frame clones and misses some; the assay was immunoSEQ multiplex PCR. The table shows about 100,000 clones, with around 93% occurring only once. This sample comprised CD4+ or CD8+ T cells sorted from blood, obtained in a trial of the OX40 agonist ivuxolimab. Receptor source: an adult with an advanced solid tumor such as melanoma, head and neck, liver or kidney cancer.

This chain uses TRBV9 with TRBJ2-2; D call uncertain. The CDR3 is 14 residues long. Per the germline V gene, CDR1 is SGDLS and CDR2 is YYNGEE. Trimming took 0 bases from V and 1 from J, leaving 4 bases between them. CDR3 bases: TGTGCCAGCAGCGTAGAAGGGAACACCGGGGAGCTGTTTTTT. Translating gives CASSVEGNTGELFF.

The genes are TRBV28 and TRBJ1-2; 9 bases match TRBD1. Germline loops: CDR1 MDHEN, CDR2 SYDVKM. Trimming took 1 base from V and 8 from J; bases not matched to a gene: 11. The CDR3 has 16 residues. CDR3 in amino acids: CASSLFPGQGKGGYTF. The DNA for the CDR3 is TGTGCCAGCAGTTTATTCCCGGGACAGGGTAAGGGCGGCTACACCTTC.

The genes are TRBV7-2 and TRBJ2-1; 10 bases fit TRBD2. J was trimmed by 10 bases and V by 5 bases; bases with no gene match: 5. CDR3 length: 13 residues. The germline V gene encodes CDR1 SGHTA and CDR2 FQGNSA. CDR3 residues: CASSIVLAGEQFF. The CDR3 nucleotides read TGTGCCAGCAGCATCGTACTAGCGGGAGAGCAGTTCTTC.

The CDR3 DNA reads as TGTGCCAGCTCACGGGACAGTTTTTCCTACGAGCAGTACTTC. This translates into CASSRDSFSYEQYF. The chain employs TRBV18 and TRBJ2-7, with 7 bases matching TRBD1. V shed 4 bases and J 1 base; nucleotides not matched to a gene: 4. There are 14 residues in the CDR3. Germline V CDR1 and CDR2: KGHSH, LQKENI.

The J gene is TRBJ1-3, the V gene TRBV6-4; tentatively, D is TRBD1 (5 bases). CDR1 and CDR2 from the germline V gene are MRHNA and SNTAGT. Trimming took off 6 bases at V and 4 bases at J, with 13 bases between the two ends. The CDR3 runs to 14 residues. CDR3 nucleotides: TGTGCCAGCAGAGAGACAGCCGGGGGAAACACCATATATTTT. It is translated as CASRETAGGNTIYF.

The chain is built from TRBV5-1 and TRBJ2-1; perhaps D is TRBD1 or TRBD2 (6 bases each). V shed 1 base and J shed 2 bases, with 10 bases lying between them. The CDR3 length is 15 residues. Per the germline V gene, CDR1 is SGHRS and CDR2 is YFSETQ. This chain's CDR3 is CASSLRGETYNEQFF. The CDR3 region has the DNA TGCGCCAGCAGCTTGAGGGGGGAGACCTACAATGAGCAGTTCTTC. The complete variable domain, with remaining parts taken from reference TRBV5-1 and TRBJ2-1, reads KAGVTQTPRYLIKTRGQQVTLSCSPISGHRSVSWYQQTPGQGLQFLFEYFSETQRNKGNFPGRFSGRQFSNSRSEMNVSTLELGDSALYLCASSLRGETYNEQFFGPGTRLTVL.

V and J are TRBV5-1 and TRBJ2-5; D is uncertain. CDR3 size: 14 residues. Germline V gene lookup returns CDR1 SGHRS and CDR2 YFSETQ. V shed 1 base and J shed 2 bases, with 9 bases lying between them. The CDR3 DNA is TGCGCCAGCAGCTTGAGCTGGGGTCAAGAGACCCAGTACTTC. Encoded protein: CASSLSWGQETQYF.

Comment on this clone: The sample contains more than one DNA sequence encoding this CDR3. The chain carries TRBV6-5 and TRBJ1-1, with D maybe TRBD1 (6 bases). Trimming took 6 bases from V and 1 from J, leaving 12 bases between them. Germline loops: CDR1 MNHEY, CDR2 SVGAGI. The CDR3 extends over 14 amino acids. The CDR3 here is CASRRRGENTEAFF. The CDR3 coding sequence is TGTGCCAGCAGGAGAAGGGGGGAGAACACTGAAGCTTTCTTT.

The chain links TRBV11-3 to TRBJ2-1; D may be TRBD2 (5 bases). Trimming shortened V by 5 bases and J by 1 base, and 12 bases separated the two germline ends. Germline V gene lookup returns CDR1 SGHNT and CDR2 YENEEA. This CDR3 is built from 15 residues. The CDR3: CASSPGGLSYNEQFF. In DNA form, the CDR3 reads TGTGCCAGCAGCCCCGGAGGTTTGTCCTACAATGAGCAGTTCTTC.

The chain carries TRBV4-3 and TRBJ2-1; 13 bases agree with TRBD2. CDR3 length: 16 residues. V lost 4 bases and J lost 0; bases outside the gene matches: 0. Germline CDR1 LGHNA, CDR2 YSLEER. CDR3 nucleotides: TGCGCCAGCAGCCGGACTAGCGGGAGCTCCTACAATGAGCAGTTCTTC. The encoded protein is CASSRTSGSSYNEQFF.

The chain has TRBV7-2 and TRBJ2-1, with D tentatively TRBD2 (5 bases). The CDR3 length is 14 residues. V was clipped by 5 bases and J by 7 bases, with 15 bases between them. Germline CDR1 reads SGHTA; CDR2 reads FQGNSA. CDR3 region: CASSASKSGNEQFF. In nucleotides, the CDR3 is TGTGCCAGCAGCGCGTCCAAGTCGGGGAATGAGCAGTTCTTC.

The chain has TRBV9 and TRBJ1-5, with unresolved D. Deletions cut 0 bases from V and 0 bases from J, with 7 bases between. The germline V gene has CDR1 SGDLS and CDR2 YYNGEE. This CDR3 is 15 amino acids long. The CDR3 region has the DNA TGTGCCAGCAGCGTAGGTAGTAATAGCAATCAGCCCCAGCATTTT. Translation: CASSVGSNSNQPQHF.

CDR3 sequence reads: CASSQDTSGGTGYEQYF. CDR3 DNA: TGTGCCAGCAGCCAAGATACCTCAGGGGGGACGGGGTACGAGCAGTACTTC. This chain connects TRBV4-2 to TRBJ2-7; the D gene is possibly TRBD1 (7 bases). Germline values: CDR1 LGHNA, CDR2 YNFKEQ. The CDR3 spans 17 residues. Trimming pared 0 bases from V and 4 bases from J, leaving 19 bases between.

J is TRBJ1-4 and V is TRBV5-1, with D hard to call. CDR3 size: 15 residues. Trimming stripped 4 bases from V and 0 bases from J, with 10 bases between. Germline CDR1 and CDR2: SGHRS and YFSETQ. The CDR3 bases are TGCGCCAGCAGCCCGTCTACAACAACTAATGAAAAACTGTTTTTT. Encoded protein: CASSPSTTTNEKLFF.

The chain employs TRBV11-2 and TRBJ1-4; no firm D call. This CDR3 contains 13 residues. The germline CDR1 and CDR2 sequences are SGHAT and FQNNGV. Trimming removed 5 bases from V and 0 bases from J, with 4 bases in between. CDR3 sequence (DNA): TGTGCCAGCAGCCCAGCAACTAATGAAAAACTGTTTTTT. This encodes CASSPATNEKLFF.

The count of this clone is one. The CDR3 region is CASSSPQTNYGYTF. In DNA, the CDR3 is TGTGCCAGCAGTTCCCCCCAGACTAACTATGGCTACACCTTC. This chain links TRBV6-5 with TRBJ1-2; unclear D gene. V shed 4 bases and J shed 0 bases, with 9 bases lying between them. The CDR3 consists of 14 residues. CDR1 is MNHEY and CDR2 is SVGAGI in the germline V gene.

This clone appeared a single time. The chain links TRBV6-5 to TRBJ2-5; 7 positions match TRBD2. Trimming cost V 2 bases and J 5 bases; bases outside gene matches: 11. Germline CDR1 and CDR2: MNHEY and SVGAGI. CDR3 size: 16 residues. The CDR3 sequence is CASSYSTGTIWETQYF. CDR3 sequence (DNA): TGTGCCAGCAGTTACAGTACCGGGACTATTTGGGAGACCCAGTACTTC.

V is TRBV11-3 and J is TRBJ2-7, with 10 bases aligning to TRBD2. The CDR3 extends over 15 amino acids. Unmatched junction bases numbered 7, after V lost 5 bases and J lost 3 bases. The germline gives CDR1 SGHNT, CDR2 YENEEA. The CDR3 DNA is TGTGCCAGCAGCAATGACCGGACTAGCGGCTACGAGCAGTACTTC. It is translated as CASSNDRTSGYEQYF.

The chain recombines TRBV11-3 with TRBJ2-7; D is unresolved. This CDR3 contains 13 residues. Between the trimmed V and J ends, which lost 5 bases and 0 bases, there was a span of 8 bases. CDR1 and CDR2 from the germline V gene are SGHNT and YENEEA. The CDR3 is CASSEGRSYEQYF. The CDR3 DNA is TGTGCCAGCAGCGAAGGTCGCTCCTACGAGCAGTACTTC.

This rearrangement joins TRBV28 to TRBJ1-2, with 10 nucleotides matching TRBD1. CDR3 size: 15 residues. The ends lost 5 bases at V and 4 bases at J; junction bases unmatched: 7. Germline-derived CDR1 and CDR2 are MDHEN and SYDVKM. DNA for the CDR3: TGTGCCAGCAGTCGAGGGGACAGGGGCGGCTATGGCTACACCTTC. Its translation is CASSRGDRGGYGYTF.

The chain uses TRBV7-8 and TRBJ1-5; the D gene is possibly TRBD1 (6 bases). V shed 3 bases and J shed 6 bases, with 15 bases lying between them. The CDR3 has 15 residues. Per germline, CDR1 SGHVS and CDR2 FQNEAQ. The CDR3 reads CASSLDYRDSQPQHF. CDR3 sequence (DNA): TGTGCCAGCAGCTTGGACTACAGGGATTCTCAGCCCCAGCATTTT.

The rearrangement joins TRBV18 to TRBJ2-4; possible D gene TRBD2, 6 bases. Trimming took off 3 bases at V and 0 bases at J, with 9 bases between the two ends. The germline CDR1 and CDR2 sequences are KGHSH and LQKENI. The CDR3 spans 15 residues. CDR3 region: CASSPGTLAKNIQYF. The DNA of the CDR3 is TGTGCCAGCTCACCGGGGACTCTAGCCAAAAACATTCAGTACTTC.

The chain carries TRBV4-3 and TRBJ1-2; possibly TRBD1 for D (5 bases). The CDR3 totals 14 residues. V was pared by 0 bases and J by 2 bases, with 7 bases between. Germline V gene lookup returns CDR1 LGHNA and CDR2 YSLEER. CDR3 in amino acids: CASSQDRANYGYTF. CDR3 nucleotides: TGCGCCAGCAGCCAAGACAGGGCCAACTATGGCTACACCTTC.